This T cell receptor (beta chain) was retrieved from a study of blood T cell repertoires in COVID-19. With 5 bases removed from V and 5 bases from J, the gap between germline ends came to 12 bases. Germline V lookup: CDR1 MNHNY, CDR2 SVGAGI (reference sequence). This CDR3 comprises 13 residues. Repertoires were generated with immunoSEQ multiplex PCR, while TCRdb's copy carries only in-frame clones and drops some. The sample consists of some 50,000 clones, under 90% of them appearing once. The table lists this clone with a few counts. The sample consisted of peripheral blood. The V and J genes are TRBV6-6 and TRBJ1-1; perhaps TRBD1 as D (5 bases). The sequence was obtained from a human donor in a cohort sampled during active COVID-19. In DNA form, the CDR3 reads TGTGCCAGCAGTATAGGGGTGAGGACTGAAGCTTTCTTT. It is translated as CASSIGVRTEAFF.